The 13 T cell receptor beta chains below all came from one sample that was sequenced in a study of shared clonotypes between healthy human individuals. Here immunoSEQ multiplex PCR was the method, and the copy in TCRdb shows in-frame clones only, minus some. This table has 2,500,000 or so clones, approximately 93% appearing once. Material for sequencing was naive CD4+ T cells from PBMCs. Subset in this sample: CD45RA+ positively selected. The receptors originated from a man younger than 35 in good health. Some clones in this sample may be carry-over from other donors' samples.

The chain is built from TRBV7-9 and TRBJ2-1, with 11 bases aligning to TRBD2. The CDR3 sequence is 16 residues long. J was trimmed by 4 bases and V by 4 bases; bases with no gene match: 6. Germline V gives CDR1 SEHNR, CDR2 FQNEAQ (reference sequence). CDR3 DNA sequence: TGTGCCAGCAGCTGGGAGACTAGCGGGACTTACAATGAGCAGTTCTTC. Its translation: CASSWETSGTYNEQFF.

The chain is built from TRBV7-9 and TRBJ2-7; no firm D call. The V end was cut by 2 bases, the J end by 6 bases, with 8 bases between. Germline V gene lookup returns CDR1 SEHNR and CDR2 FQNEAQ (reference sequence). The CDR3 covers 12 residues. The CDR3 region is CASSLIDGEQYF. CDR3 DNA sequence: TGTGCCAGCAGCTTAATTGATGGCGAGCAGTACTTC.

The chain has TRBV18 and TRBJ1-4; tentatively, D is TRBD1 (5 bases). There are 13 residues in the CDR3. V shed 6 bases and J shed 0 bases, with 5 bases lying between them. Germline values: CDR1 KGHSH, CDR2 LQKENI. This chain's CDR3 is CASSGPTNEKLFF. The CDR3 nucleotides read TGTGCCAGCTCGGGACCAACTAATGAAAAACTGTTTTTT.

The V and J genes are TRBV2 and TRBJ2-1, with 10 bases lining up with TRBD2. This CDR3 has 16 amino acids. The germline V gene encodes CDR1 SNHLY and CDR2 FYNNEI. The J segment lost 5 bases and the V segment lost 5 bases, leaving 9 bases of the junction unmatched. CDR3: CASSYARTSGDNEQFF. In nucleotides, the CDR3 is TGTGCCAGCAGTTATGCCCGGACTAGCGGAGACAATGAGCAGTTCTTC.

CDR3 region: CASSDRRETQYF. CDR3 DNA sequence: TGTGCCAGCAGCGACAGGAGGGAGACCCAGTACTTC. This rearrangement joins TRBV7-2 to TRBJ2-5; D perhaps matches TRBD1 (6 bases). V lost 5 bases and J lost 5, with 9 bases in between. Germline assignment: CDR1 SGHTA and CDR2 FQGNSA. CDR3 length equals 12 residues.

This chain links TRBV28 with TRBJ2-5, with 9 bases fitting TRBD1. Germline assignment: CDR1 MDHEN and CDR2 SYDVKM. This CDR3 comprises 14 residues. The V segment lost 5 bases and the J segment 7 bases; nucleotides outside the gene matches: 8. The CDR3 nucleotides are TGTGCCAGCAGTCGCACAGGGGGCCCGAGGACCCAGTACTTC. Encoded protein: CASSRTGGPRTQYF.

This chain uses TRBV19 with TRBJ2-1, with 9 bases matching TRBD1. The length of the CDR3 is 18 residues. CDR1 is LNHDA, CDR2 SQIVND, per germline (reference sequence). Unmatched junction bases numbered 16, after V lost 5 bases and J lost 5 bases. CDR3 DNA: TGTGCCAGTAGTCAGGTGGGTCGGGGGACAGGGAATCACAATGAGCAGTTCTTC. It encodes CASSQVGRGTGNHNEQFF.

The chain has TRBV5-1 and TRBJ2-7, with 7 bases lining up with TRBD2. Germline V CDR1 and CDR2: SGHRS, YFSETQ. The ends lost 4 bases at V and 5 bases at J; junction bases unmatched: 6. This CDR3 region has 13 residues. The CDR3 here is CASSGSGRDEQYF. The CDR3 DNA reads as TGCGCCAGCAGCGGGTCAGGGAGGGACGAGCAGTACTTC.

Notes on this clone: The sample carries other DNA sequences with the same CDR3. J is TRBJ2-7 and V is TRBV6-5; D is perhaps TRBD2 (5 bases). Germline V gives CDR1 MNHEY, CDR2 SVGAGI. V was clipped by 3 bases and J by 2 bases, with 11 bases between them. The CDR3 sequence is 14 residues long. Here the CDR3 reads CASSYSEGAYEQYF. CDR3 sequence (DNA): TGTGCCAGCAGTTATTCAGAGGGAGCCTACGAGCAGTACTTC.

The gene calls are TRBV5-4 and TRBJ2-3; D unclear. Germline loops: CDR1 SGHNT, CDR2 YYREEE (reference sequence). The CDR3 is 14 amino acids. V lost 1 base, J lost 2 bases, and 8 bases lay in between. In DNA, the CDR3 is TGTGCCAGCAGCTTGAGAGAGTACACAGATACGCAGTATTTT. Its protein product is CASSLREYTDTQYF. The whole variable domain, remainder taken from reference TRBV5-4 and TRBJ2-3, is ETGVTQSPTHLIKTRGQQVTLRCSSQSGHNTVSWYQQALGQGPQFIFQYYREEENGRGNFPPRFSGLQFPNYSSELNVNALELDDSALYLCASSLREYTDTQYFGPGTRLTVL.

The chain recombines TRBV4-1 with TRBJ1-2, with D maybe TRBD1 (5 bases). V was shortened by 5 bases and J by 3 bases, with 7 bases between the two germline ends. The CDR3 has 12 residues. In germline, CDR1 is MGHRA, CDR2 YSYEKL. For the CDR3, the DNA is TGCGCCAGCAGCGACAGCCACTATGGCTACACCTTC. It is translated as CASSDSHYGYTF.

V gene TRBV5-5 combines with J gene TRBJ1-3; D not resolved. This CDR3 has 14 residues. V lost 2 bases and J lost 0, with 6 bases in between. The germline V gene encodes CDR1 SGHKS and CDR2 YYEKEE (reference sequence). The CDR3 nucleotides are TGTGCCAGCAGCTTCTGGGGCTCTGGAAACACCATATATTTT. Its protein product is CASSFWGSGNTIYF.

The rearrangement uses TRBV7-2 and TRBJ2-1; D is perhaps TRBD1 (5 bases). The V end was cut by 3 bases, the J end by 9 bases, with 15 bases between. Germline V gene sequence: CDR1 SGHTA, CDR2 FQGNSA. This CDR3 region has 14 residues. This CDR3 is CASSFYFSGAEQFF. Here the CDR3 DNA reads TGTGCCAGCAGCTTCTACTTTTCTGGGGCTGAGCAGTTCTTC.